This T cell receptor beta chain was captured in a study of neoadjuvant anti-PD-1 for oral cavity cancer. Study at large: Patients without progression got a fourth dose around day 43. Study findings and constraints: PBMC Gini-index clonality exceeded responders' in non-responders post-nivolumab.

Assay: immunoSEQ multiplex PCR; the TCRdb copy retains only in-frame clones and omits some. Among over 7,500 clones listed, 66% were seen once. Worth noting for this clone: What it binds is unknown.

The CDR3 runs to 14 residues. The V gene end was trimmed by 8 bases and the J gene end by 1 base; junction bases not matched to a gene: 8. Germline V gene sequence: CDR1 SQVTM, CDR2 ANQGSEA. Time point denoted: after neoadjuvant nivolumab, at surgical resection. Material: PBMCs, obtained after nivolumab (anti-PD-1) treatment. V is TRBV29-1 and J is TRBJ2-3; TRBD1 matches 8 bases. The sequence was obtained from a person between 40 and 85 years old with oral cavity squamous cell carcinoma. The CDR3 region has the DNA TGCAGCTCCAGGGGGCGGGGACGCACAGATACGCAGTATTTT. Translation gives CSSRGRGRTDTQYF.